This T cell receptor beta chain came from a study of beta chain features in type 1 diabetes. Points from the study as a whole: Researchers reported that naive, central memory and Treg TCRB repertoires appeared more similar in patients than in healthy donors.

A remark on this clone: Antigen specificity is unknown.

The V end was cut by 6 bases, the J end by 8 bases, with 13 bases between. Germline loops: CDR1 MNHEY, CDR2 SVGAGI. The CDR3 contains 12 residues. The authors took one heparinised blood draw, averaging roughly 120 mL, from each donor. Via the markers CD45RO/CCR7/CD25/CD127/CD95/CD27, stem cell-like memory, regulatory, central memory and naive CD4+ cells were sorted. Every isolated RNA sample was fully reverse transcribed, so sequencing captured expressed TCRB transcripts. Deep immunoSEQ sequencing covered naive, central memory and regulatory T cell samples. Libraries were prepared by immunoSEQ multiplex PCR; TCRdb keeps only in-frame clonotypes and omits some of them. Seen here are 400,000 to 450,000 clones, more than 11% observed once, and the top ten hold approximately 0.038%.

The V call is TRBV6-5, the J call TRBJ1-2; no definite D call. The TCR was taken from a man aged 30 to 45 in good health. The material sequenced was naive CD4+ T cells from blood. The CDR3 DNA reads as TGTGCCAGCAGCCCTGCCTTGGGGGGCTACACCTTC. Protein sequence: CASSPALGGYTF.